This T cell receptor beta chain was identified during a study of tumor-infiltrating lymphocytes in primary liver carcinoma. Study observations and caveats: Overlap between tumor regions exceeded overlap of tumor with adjacent tissue or blood.

The CDR3 is 14 amino acids. J was trimmed by 2 bases and V by 6 bases; bases with no gene match: 4. Germline V gives CDR1 SGHRS, CDR2 YFSETQ. TCR beta cDNA was reverse-transcribed from around 0.55 ug of total RNA. The reaction used a constant-region primer and ProtoScript II reverse transcriptase. Construction of TCR beta libraries relied on three successive nested multiplex PCR rounds employing slightly modified ARM-PCR. Forward primers for TRBV1-TRBV30 and a C-beta reverse primer served the first two PCR rounds, at around 11 cycles each. TCRdb independently ran MiXCR on the multiplex PCR reads; one entry per CDR3 protein. The data hold some 320,000 distinct CDR3 sequences, with 65% observed a single time. As to this clonotype: What it binds is not known. A single base separates this from a much larger clone, so it may be a read error.

It was unsorted whole blood that yielded blood RNA, and germline DNA was also extracted. Donors were untreated and chronically infected with HBV. Before the surgical procedure, roughly 4.3 milliliters of peripheral blood were collected. This chain links TRBV5-1 with TRBJ2-3; 9 positions match TRBD2. Sequenced: peripheral blood. This receptor was obtained from a man aged 40-55 years with primary liver carcinoma and hepatitis B virus infection. The CDR3 here is CASNSGSTTDTQYF. Written as DNA, the CDR3 is TGCGCCAGCAATAGCGGGAGTACCACAGATACGCAGTATTTT.